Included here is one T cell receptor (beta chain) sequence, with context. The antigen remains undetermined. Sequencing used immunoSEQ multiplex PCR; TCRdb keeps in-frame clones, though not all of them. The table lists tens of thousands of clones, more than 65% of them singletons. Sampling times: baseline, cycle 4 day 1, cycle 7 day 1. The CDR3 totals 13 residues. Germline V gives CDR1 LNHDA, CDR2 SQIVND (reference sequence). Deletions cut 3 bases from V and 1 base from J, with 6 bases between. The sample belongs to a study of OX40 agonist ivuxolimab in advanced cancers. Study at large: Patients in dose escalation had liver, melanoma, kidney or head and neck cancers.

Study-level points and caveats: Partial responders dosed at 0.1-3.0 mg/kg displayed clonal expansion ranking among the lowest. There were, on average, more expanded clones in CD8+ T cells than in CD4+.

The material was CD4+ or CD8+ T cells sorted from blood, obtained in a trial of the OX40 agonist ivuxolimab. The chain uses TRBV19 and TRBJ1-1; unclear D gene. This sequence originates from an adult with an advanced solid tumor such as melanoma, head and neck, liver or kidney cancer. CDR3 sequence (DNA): TGTGCCAGTAGTATGGGTCGGAACACTGAAGCTTTCTTT. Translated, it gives CASSMGRNTEAFF.